This T cell receptor beta chain was recorded in a study of cytomegalovirus exposure and HLA in healthy donors. Germline-derived CDR1 and CDR2 are MNHEY and SVGAGI. The CDR3 loop spans 14 amino acids. The PCR used 60 Vbeta and 13 Jbeta primers. Here immunoSEQ multiplex PCR was the method, and the copy in TCRdb shows in-frame clones only, minus some. This sample yields roughly 120,000 clones, of which around 68% are seen a single time; around 10% belongs to the top ten. Note on this clone: The junction differs from germline at one of its ends, possibly a read error.

The chain uses TRBV6-5 and TRBJ2-3; D is possibly TRBD2 (6 bases). Specimen: PBMCs. The sequence was collected from a woman between 45 and 60 years old in good health and CMV-seropositive. CDR3 region: CAGSPPGLTDTQYF. The DNA of the CDR3 is TGTGCCGGCAGTCCGCCGGGACTCACAGATACGCAGTATTTT.